Given below is one T cell receptor beta chain in context. Its antigen is undetermined. These data originate in a study of shared clonotypes between healthy human individuals. Study-wide context: Per-donor plates numbered three CD4 naive, three CD4 memory, two CD8 naive and one CD8 memory. Study-wide results and caveats: Naive subsets generally had larger estimated richness than memory subsets. Though the depth was large, rarefaction showed that sorted-subset sequencing was incomplete.

Germline lookup yields CDR1 ENHRY and CDR2 SYGVKD. With V trimmed by 6 bases and J by 3 bases, 6 bases remained unmatched. The CDR3 extends over 14 amino acids. Repertoires were generated with immunoSEQ multiplex PCR, while TCRdb's copy carries only in-frame clones and drops some. Among nearly 750,000 clones listed, over 60% were seen once. This sequence joins TRBV10-3 and TRBJ2-7; 9 nucleotides match TRBD2. The sequence was obtained from a woman between 25 and 40 years old in good health. Sequenced: memory CD4+ T cells sorted from blood. Subset meaning: CD45RA-negative fraction. CDR3 sequence: CAIRTPTSGYEQYF. CDR3 DNA sequence: TGTGCCATCAGGACACCGACTAGCGGCTACGAGCAGTACTTC.